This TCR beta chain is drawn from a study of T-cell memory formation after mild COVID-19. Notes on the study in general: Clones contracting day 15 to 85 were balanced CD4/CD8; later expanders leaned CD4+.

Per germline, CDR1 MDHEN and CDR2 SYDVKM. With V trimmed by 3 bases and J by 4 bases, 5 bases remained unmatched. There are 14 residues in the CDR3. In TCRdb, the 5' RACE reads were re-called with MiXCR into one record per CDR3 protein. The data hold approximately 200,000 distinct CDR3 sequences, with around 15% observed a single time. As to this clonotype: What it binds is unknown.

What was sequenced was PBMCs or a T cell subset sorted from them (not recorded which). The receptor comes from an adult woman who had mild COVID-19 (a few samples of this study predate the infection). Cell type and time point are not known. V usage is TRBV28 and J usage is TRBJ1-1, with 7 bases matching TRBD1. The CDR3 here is CASSFPRGVTEAFF. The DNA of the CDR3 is TGTGCCAGCAGTTTCCCCAGGGGGGTCACTGAAGCTTTCTTT.